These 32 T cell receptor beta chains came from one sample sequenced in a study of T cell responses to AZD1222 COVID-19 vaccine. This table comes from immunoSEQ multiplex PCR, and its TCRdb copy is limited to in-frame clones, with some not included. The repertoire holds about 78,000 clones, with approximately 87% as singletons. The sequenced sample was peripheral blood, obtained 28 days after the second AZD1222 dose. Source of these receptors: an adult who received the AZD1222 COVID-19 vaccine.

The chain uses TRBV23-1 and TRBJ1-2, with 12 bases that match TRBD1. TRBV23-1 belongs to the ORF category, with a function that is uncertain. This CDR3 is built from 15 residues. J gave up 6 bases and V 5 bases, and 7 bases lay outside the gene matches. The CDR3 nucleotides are TGCGCCAGCAGTATAACCGGGACAGGGGGCGATGGCTACACCTTC. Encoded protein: CASSITGTGGDGYTF.

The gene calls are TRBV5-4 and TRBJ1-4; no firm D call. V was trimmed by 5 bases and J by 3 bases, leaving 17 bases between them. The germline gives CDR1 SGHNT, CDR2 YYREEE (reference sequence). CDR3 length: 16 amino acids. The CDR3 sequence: CASSDSEWASNEKLFF. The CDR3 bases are TGTGCCAGCAGTGACTCTGAATGGGCTTCTAATGAAAAACTGTTTTTT.

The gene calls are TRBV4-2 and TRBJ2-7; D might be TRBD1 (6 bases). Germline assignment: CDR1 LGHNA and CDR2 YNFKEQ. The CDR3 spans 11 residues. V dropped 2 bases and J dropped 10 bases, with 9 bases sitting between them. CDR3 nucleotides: TGTGCCAGCAGCCAAAAGGGGGAACAGTACTTC. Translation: CASSQKGEQYF.

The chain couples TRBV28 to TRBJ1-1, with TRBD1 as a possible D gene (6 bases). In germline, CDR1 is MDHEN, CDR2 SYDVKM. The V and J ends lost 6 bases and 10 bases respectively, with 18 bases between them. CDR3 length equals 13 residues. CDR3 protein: CASREGGSGVAFF. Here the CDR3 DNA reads TGTGCCAGCAGAGAGGGGGGTAGCGGCGTAGCTTTCTTT. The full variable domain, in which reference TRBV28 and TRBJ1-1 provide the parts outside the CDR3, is DVKVTQSSRYLVKRTGEKVFLECVQDMDHENMFWYRQDPGLGLRLIYFSYDVKMKEKGDIPEGYSVSREKKERFSLILESASTNQTSMYLCASREGGSGVAFFGQGTRLTVV.

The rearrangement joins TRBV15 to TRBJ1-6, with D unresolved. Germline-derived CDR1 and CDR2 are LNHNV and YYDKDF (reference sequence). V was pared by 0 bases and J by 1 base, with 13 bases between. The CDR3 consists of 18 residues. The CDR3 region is CATSRDFTVLSYNSPLHF. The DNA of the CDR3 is TGTGCCACCAGCAGAGATTTTACGGTACTATCCTATAATTCACCCCTCCACTTT.

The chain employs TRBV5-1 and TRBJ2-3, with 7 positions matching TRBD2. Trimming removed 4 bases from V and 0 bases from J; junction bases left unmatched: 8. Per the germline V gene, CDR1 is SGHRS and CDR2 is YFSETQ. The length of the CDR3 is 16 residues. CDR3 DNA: TGCGCCAGCAGCACCCCAAGGGGAGGGAGCACAGATACGCAGTATTTT. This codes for CASSTPRGGSTDTQYF.

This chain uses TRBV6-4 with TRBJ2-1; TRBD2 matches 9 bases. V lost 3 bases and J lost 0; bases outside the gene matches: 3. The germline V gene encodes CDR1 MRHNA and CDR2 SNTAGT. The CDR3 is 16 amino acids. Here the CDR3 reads CASSEAGGSSYNEQFF. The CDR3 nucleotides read TGTGCCAGCAGTGAGGCGGGGGGGAGCTCCTACAATGAGCAGTTCTTC.

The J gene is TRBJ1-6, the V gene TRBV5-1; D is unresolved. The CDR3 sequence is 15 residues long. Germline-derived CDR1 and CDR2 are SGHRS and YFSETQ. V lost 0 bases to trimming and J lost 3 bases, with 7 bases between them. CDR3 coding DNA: TGCGCCAGCAGCTTGGAGGGAAACTATAATTCACCCCTCCACTTT. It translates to CASSLEGNYNSPLHF.

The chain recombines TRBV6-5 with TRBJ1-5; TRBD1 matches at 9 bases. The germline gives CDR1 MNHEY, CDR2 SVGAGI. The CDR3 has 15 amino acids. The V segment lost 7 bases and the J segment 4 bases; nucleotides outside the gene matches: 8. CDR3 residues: CASTGPGQGNQPQHF. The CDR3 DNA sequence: TGTGCCAGCACCGGGCCGGGACAGGGAAATCAGCCCCAGCATTTT.

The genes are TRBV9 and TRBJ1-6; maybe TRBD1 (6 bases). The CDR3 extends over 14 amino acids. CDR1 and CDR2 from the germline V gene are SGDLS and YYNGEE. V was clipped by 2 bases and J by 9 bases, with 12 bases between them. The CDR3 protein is CASSVTGTPSPLHF. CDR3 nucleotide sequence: TGTGCCAGCAGCGTCACAGGGACCCCTTCACCCCTCCACTTT.

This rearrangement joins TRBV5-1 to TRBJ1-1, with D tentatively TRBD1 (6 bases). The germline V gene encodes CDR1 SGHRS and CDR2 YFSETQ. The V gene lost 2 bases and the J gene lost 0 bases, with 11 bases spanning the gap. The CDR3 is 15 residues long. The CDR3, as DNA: TGCGCCAGCAGCTTAGGGGACACTATGAACACTGAAGCTTTCTTT. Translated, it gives CASSLGDTMNTEAFF.

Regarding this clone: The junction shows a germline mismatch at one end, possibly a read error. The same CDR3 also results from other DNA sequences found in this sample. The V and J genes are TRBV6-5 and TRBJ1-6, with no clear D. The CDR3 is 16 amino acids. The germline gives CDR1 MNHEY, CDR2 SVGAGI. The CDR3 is CASSSYTYLYNSPLHF. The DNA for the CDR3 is TGTGCCAGCAGTTCTTACACGTACCTCTATAATTCGCCCCTCCACTTT.

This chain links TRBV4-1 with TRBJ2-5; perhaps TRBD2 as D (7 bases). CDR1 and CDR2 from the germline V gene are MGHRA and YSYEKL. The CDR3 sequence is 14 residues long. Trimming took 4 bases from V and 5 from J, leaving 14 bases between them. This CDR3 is CASSLRRGAETQYF. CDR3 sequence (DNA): TGCGCCAGCAGCCTTCGCCGGGGGGCGGAGACCCAGTACTTC.

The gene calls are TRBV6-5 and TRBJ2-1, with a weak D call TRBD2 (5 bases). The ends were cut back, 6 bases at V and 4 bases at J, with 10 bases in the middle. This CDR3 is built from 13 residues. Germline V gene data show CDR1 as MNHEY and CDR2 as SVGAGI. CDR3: CASSPGVYNEQFF. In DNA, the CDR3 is TGTGCCAGCAGCCCCGGGGTTTACAATGAGCAGTTCTTC.

The CDR3 DNA reads as TGTGCCAGCAGTCCCACGGGGAGGACTGAAGCTTTCTTT. Residues: CASSPTGRTEAFF. The rearrangement joins TRBV12-3 or TRBV12-4 to TRBJ1-1, with unresolved D. The CDR3 is made up of 13 amino acids. The ends were cut back, 5 bases at V and 5 bases at J, with 12 bases in the middle.

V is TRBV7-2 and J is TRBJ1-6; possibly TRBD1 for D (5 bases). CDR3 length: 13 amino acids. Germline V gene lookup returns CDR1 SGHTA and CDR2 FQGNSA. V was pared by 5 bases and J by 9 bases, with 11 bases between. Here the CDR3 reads CASSPSGTSPLHF. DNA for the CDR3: TGTGCCAGCAGCCCCTCAGGGACTTCACCCCTCCACTTT.

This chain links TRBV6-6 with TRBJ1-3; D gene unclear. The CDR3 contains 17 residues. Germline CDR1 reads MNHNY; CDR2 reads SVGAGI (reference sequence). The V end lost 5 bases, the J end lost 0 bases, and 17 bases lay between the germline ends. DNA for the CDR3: TGTGCCAGCAGTCCCCTACCTTTCGGGGTCTCTGGAAACACCATATATTTT. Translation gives CASSPLPFGVSGNTIYF.

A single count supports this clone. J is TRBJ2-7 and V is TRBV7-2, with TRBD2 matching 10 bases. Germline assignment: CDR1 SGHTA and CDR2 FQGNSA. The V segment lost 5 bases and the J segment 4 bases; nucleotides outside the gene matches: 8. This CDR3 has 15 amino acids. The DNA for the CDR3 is TGTGCCAGCAGCCCATCGGGACTAGCGATTTACGAGCAGTACTTC. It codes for CASSPSGLAIYEQYF.

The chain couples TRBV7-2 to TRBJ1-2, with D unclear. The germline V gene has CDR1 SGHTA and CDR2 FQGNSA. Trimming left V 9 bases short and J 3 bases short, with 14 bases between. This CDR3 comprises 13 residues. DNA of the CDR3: TGTGCCAGTAGCCCCAGAGGTTACTATGGCTACACCTTC. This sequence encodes CASSPRGYYGYTF.

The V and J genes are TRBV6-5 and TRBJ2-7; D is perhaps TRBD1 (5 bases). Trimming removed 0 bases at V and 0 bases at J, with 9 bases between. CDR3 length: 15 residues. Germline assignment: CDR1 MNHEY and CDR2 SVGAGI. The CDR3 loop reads CASSYSDIPSYEQYF. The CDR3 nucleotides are TGTGCCAGCAGTTACTCGGACATCCCCTCCTACGAGCAGTACTTC.

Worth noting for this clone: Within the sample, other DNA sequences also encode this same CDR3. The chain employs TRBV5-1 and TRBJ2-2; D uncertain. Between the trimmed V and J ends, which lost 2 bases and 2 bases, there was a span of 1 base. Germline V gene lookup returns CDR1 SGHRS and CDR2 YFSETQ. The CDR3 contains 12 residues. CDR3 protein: CASSFNTGELFF. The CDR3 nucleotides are TGCGCCAGCAGCTTTAACACCGGGGAGCTGTTTTTT.

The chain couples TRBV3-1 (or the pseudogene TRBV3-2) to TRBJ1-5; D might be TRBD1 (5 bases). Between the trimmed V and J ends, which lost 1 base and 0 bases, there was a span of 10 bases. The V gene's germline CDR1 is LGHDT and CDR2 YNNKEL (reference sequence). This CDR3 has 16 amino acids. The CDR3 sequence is CASSQGGLGSNQPQHF. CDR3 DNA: TGTGCCAGCAGCCAAGGGGGGTTGGGTAGCAATCAGCCCCAGCATTTT.

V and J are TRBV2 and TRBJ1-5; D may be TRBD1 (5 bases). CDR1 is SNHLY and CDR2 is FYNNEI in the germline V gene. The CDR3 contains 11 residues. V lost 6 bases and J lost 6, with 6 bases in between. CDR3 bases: TGTGCCAGCAGGGGGGGTCAGCCCCAGCATTTT. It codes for CASRGGQPQHF.

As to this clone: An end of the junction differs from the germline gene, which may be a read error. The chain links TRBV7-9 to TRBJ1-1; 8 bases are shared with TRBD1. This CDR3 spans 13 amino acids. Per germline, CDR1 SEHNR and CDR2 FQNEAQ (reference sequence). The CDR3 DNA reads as TGTGCCAGCAGCCCGTTAAAGGGACAGGCCATCCCATTT. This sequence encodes CASSPLKGQAIPF.

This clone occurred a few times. The CDR3 protein is CASSYGGVGELFF. CDR3 in DNA: TGTGCCAGCAGTTACGGGGGCGTAGGGGAGCTGTTTTTT. The chain recombines TRBV6-5 with TRBJ2-2; tentatively, D is TRBD1 (6 bases). V dropped 2 bases and J dropped 8 bases, with 9 bases sitting between them. Germline V gene sequence: CDR1 MNHEY, CDR2 SVGAGI. CDR3 length equals 13 residues.

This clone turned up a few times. The CDR3 sequence is CASSLRPGGSYEQYF. CDR3 bases: TGTGCCAGCAGCTTAAGGCCAGGGGGGTCCTACGAGCAGTACTTC. J is TRBJ2-7 and V is TRBV7-3; D possibly corresponds to TRBD1 (7 bases). Germline V gives CDR1 SGHTA, CDR2 FQGTGA. The CDR3 loop spans 15 amino acids. V lost 1 base and J 1 base, leaving 11 bases between the germline ends.

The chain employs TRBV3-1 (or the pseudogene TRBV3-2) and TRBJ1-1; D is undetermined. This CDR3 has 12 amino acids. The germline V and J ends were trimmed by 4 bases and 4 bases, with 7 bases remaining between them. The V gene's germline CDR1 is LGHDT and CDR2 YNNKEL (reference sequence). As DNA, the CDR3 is TGTGCCAGCAGCCGAGGTGTCACTGAAGCTTTCTTT. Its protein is CASSRGVTEAFF.

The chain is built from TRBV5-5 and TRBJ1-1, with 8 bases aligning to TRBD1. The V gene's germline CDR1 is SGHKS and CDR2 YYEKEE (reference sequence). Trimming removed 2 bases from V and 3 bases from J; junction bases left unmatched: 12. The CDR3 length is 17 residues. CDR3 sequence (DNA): TGTGCCAGCAGCTTAGCCGGACGGACAGGGACGGACACTGAAGCTTTCTTT. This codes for CASSLAGRTGTDTEAFF.

CDR3 amino acids: CASSPGLYGYTF. The CDR3 DNA is TGTGCCAGCAGCCCGGGCCTTTATGGCTACACCTTC. The gene calls are TRBV6-6 and TRBJ1-2; D is unclear. The germline V and J ends were trimmed by 6 bases and 5 bases, with 10 bases remaining between them. Germline CDR1 is MNHNY and CDR2 is SVGAGI (reference sequence). The CDR3 sequence is 12 residues long.

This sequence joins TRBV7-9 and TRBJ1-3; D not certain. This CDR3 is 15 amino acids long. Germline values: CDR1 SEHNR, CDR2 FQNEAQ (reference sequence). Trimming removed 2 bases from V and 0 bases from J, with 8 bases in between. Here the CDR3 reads CASSLSPHSGNTIYF. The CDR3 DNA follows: TGTGCCAGCAGCTTATCACCGCACTCTGGAAACACCATATATTTT.

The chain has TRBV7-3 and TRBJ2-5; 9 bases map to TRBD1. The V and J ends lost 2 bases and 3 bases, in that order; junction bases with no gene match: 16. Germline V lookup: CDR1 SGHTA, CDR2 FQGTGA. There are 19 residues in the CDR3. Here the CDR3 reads CASSLGMGLTGGEKETQYF. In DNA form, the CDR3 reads TGTGCCAGCAGCTTAGGAATGGGACTGACAGGGGGGGAAAAAGAGACCCAGTACTTC. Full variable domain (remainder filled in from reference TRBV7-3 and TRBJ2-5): GAGVSQTPSNKVTEKGKYVELRCDPISGHTALYWYRQSLGQGPEFLIYFQGTGAADDSGLPNDRFFAVRPEGSVSTLKIQRTERGDSAVYLCASSLGMGLTGGEKETQYFGPGTRLLVL.

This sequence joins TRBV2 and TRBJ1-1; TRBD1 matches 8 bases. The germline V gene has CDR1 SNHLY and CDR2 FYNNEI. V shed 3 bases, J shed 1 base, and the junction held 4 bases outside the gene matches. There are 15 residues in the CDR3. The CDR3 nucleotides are TGTGCCAGCAGTGATGTAGGGACAGGGAACACTGAAGCTTTCTTT. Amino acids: CASSDVGTGNTEAFF.